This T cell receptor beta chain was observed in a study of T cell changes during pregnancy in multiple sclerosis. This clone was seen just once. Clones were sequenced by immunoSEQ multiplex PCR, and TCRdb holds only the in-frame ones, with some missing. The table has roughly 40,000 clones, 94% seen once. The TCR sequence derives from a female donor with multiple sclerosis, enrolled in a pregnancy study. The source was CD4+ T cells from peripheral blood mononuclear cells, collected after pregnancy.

The CDR3, as DNA: TGTGCCAGCGGATTACAGGGGCGGGTGACTAATGAAAAACTGTTTTTT. Translation gives CASGLQGRVTNEKLFF. The rearrangement uses TRBV4-2 and TRBJ1-4; 7 bases are a match to TRBD1. The CDR3 consists of 16 residues. V gave up 8 bases and J gave up 2 bases; unmatched junction bases: 11. Germline V gives CDR1 LGHNA, CDR2 YNFKEQ.